This T cell receptor (beta chain) came from a study of shared clonotypes between healthy human individuals. Here immunoSEQ multiplex PCR was the method, and the copy in TCRdb shows in-frame clones only, minus some. The sample carries 2 million to 3 million clones, 93% recorded once. CDR3 length: 12 residues. Germline-derived CDR1 and CDR2 are PRHDT and FYEKMQ (reference sequence). The V gene lost 4 bases and the J gene lost 2 bases, with 6 bases spanning the gap. Points from the study as a whole: Naive CD4 clonotype sharing across a handful of donors was 4% to 5%.

A CD45RA+ naive subset and a CD45RA-negative memory subset were split from CD4+ cells. This clone was counted a single time. What it recognizes is unknown. The rearrangement links TRBV13 to TRBJ2-7; D unresolved. Material for sequencing was naive CD4+ T cells from PBMCs. This sample's subset: CD45RA+ positively selected. The TCR sequence derives from a man younger than 30 in good health. Some clones in this sample may be carry-over from other donors' samples. CDR3 protein: CASSYQTYEQYF. In nucleotides, the CDR3 is TGTGCCAGCAGCTACCAGACCTACGAGCAGTACTTC.